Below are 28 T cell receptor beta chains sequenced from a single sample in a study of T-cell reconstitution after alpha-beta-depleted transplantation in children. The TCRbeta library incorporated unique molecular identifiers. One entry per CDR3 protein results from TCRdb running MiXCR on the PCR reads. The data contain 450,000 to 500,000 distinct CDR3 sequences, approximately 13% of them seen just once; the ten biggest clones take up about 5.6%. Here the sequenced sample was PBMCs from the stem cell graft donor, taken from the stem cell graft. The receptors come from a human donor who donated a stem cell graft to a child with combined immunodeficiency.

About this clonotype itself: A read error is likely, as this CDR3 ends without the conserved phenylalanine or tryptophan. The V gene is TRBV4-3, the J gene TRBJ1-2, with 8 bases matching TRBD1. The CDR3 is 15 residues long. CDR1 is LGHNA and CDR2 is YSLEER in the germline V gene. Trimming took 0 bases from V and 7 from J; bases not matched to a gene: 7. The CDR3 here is CASSQDYRGAGGYTY. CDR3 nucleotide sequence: TGCGCCAGCAGCCAAGATTACAGGGGGGCGGGTGGCTACACCTAC.

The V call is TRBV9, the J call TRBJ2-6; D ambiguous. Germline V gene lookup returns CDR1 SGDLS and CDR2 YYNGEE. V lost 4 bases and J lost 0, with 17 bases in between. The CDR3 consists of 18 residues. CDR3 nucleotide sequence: TGTGCCAGCAGCCGTCGGACCTCTACCGACTCTGGGGCCAACGTCCTGACTTTC. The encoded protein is CASSRRTSTDSGANVLTF.

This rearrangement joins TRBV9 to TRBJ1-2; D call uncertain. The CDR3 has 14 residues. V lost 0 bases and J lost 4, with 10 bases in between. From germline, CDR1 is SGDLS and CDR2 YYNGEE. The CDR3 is CASSVEVEPYGYTF. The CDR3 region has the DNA TGTGCCAGCAGCGTAGAAGTAGAACCCTATGGCTACACCTTC.

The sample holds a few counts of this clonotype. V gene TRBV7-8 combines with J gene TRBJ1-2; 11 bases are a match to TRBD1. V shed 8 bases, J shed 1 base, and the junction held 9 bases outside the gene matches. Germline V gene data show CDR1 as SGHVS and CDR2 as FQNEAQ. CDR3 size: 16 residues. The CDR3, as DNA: TGTGCCAGCGCCGGACAGGGGGCCTACAGTAACTATGGCTACACCTTC. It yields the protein CASAGQGAYSNYGYTF.

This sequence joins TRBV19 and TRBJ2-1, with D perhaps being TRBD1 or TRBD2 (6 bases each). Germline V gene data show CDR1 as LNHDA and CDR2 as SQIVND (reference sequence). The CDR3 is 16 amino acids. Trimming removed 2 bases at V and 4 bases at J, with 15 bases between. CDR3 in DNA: TGTGCCAGTAGTATATTGTCCGGGGGCGCGTACAATGAGCAGTTCTTC. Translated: CASSILSGGAYNEQFF.

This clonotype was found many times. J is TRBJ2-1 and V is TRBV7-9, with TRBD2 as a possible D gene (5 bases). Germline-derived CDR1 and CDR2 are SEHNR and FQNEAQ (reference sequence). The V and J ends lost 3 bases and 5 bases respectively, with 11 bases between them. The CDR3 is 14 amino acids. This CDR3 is CASSLGSLDNEQFF. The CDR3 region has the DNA TGTGCCAGCAGCTTGGGGAGTCTGGACAATGAGCAGTTCTTC.

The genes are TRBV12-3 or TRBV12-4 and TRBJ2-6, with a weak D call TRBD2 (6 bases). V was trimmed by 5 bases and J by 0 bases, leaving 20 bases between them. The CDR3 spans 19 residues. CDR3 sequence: CASSRLRRETYSGANVLTF. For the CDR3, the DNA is TGTGCCAGCAGTCGGTTGAGGAGGGAGACCTACTCTGGGGCCAACGTCCTGACTTTC.

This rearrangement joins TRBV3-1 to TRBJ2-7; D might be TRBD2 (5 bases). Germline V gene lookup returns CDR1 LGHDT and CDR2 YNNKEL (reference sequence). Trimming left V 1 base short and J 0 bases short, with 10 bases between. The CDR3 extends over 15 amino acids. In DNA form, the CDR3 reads TGTGCCAGCAGCCAAGGGACTTTGAGCTCCTACGAGCAGTACTTC. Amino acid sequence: CASSQGTLSSYEQYF.

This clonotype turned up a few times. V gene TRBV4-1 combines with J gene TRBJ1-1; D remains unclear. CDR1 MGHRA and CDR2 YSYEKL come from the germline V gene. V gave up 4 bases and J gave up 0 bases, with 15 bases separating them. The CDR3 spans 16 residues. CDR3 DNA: TGCGCCAGCAGCCTGAACATCCTTACCTTGAACACTGAAGCTTTCTTT. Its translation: CASSLNILTLNTEAFF.

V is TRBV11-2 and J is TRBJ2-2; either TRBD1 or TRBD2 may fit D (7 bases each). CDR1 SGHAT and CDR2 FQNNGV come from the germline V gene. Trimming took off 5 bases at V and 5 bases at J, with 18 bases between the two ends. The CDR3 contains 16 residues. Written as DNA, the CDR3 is TGTGCCAGCAGCCCCCTGACAGGGAGGGGAACCGGGGAGCTGTTTTTT. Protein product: CASSPLTGRGTGELFF. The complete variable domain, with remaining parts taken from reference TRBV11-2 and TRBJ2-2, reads EAGVAQSPRYKIIEKRQSVAFWCNPISGHATLYWYQQILGQGPKLLIQFQNNGVVDDSQLPKDRFSAERLKGVDSTLKIQPAKLEDSAVYLCASSPLTGRGTGELFFGEGSRLTVL.

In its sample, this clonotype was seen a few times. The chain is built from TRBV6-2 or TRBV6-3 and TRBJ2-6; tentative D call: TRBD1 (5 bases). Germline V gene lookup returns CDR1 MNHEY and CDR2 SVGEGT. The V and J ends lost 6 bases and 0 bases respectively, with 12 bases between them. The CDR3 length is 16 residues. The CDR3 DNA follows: TGTGCCAGCAGAAGTCAGGGATACTCTGGGGCCAACGTCCTGACTTTC. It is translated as CASRSQGYSGANVLTF.

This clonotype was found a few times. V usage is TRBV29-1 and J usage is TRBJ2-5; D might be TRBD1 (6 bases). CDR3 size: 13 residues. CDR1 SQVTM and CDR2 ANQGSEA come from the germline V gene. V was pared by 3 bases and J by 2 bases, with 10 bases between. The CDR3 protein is CSVDTTGQETQYF. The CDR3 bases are TGCAGCGTTGACACGACAGGTCAAGAGACCCAGTACTTC.

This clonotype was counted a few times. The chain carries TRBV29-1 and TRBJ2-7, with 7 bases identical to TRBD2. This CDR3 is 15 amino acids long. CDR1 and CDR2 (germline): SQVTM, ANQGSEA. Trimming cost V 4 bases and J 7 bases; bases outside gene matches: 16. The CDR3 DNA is TGCAGCGTTGTTGGGATCGGGGGGACCTCTGGTGAGCAGTACTTC. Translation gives CSVVGIGGTSGEQYF.

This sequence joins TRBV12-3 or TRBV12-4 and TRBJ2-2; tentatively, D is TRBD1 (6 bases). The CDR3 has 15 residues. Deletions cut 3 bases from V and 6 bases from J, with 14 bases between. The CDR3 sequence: CASSFTGIGAGELFF. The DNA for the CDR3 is TGTGCCAGCAGTTTCACAGGGATCGGCGCCGGGGAGCTGTTTTTT.

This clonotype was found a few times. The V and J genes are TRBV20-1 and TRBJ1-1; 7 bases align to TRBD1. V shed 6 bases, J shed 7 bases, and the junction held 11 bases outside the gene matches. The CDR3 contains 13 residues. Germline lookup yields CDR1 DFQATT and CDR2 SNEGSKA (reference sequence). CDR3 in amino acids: CSACPTGEGEAFF. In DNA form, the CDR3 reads TGCAGTGCCTGCCCTACAGGGGAGGGTGAAGCTTTCTTT.

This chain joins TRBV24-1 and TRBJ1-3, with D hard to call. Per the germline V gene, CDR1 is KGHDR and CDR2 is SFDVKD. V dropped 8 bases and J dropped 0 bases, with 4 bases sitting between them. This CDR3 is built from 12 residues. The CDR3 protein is CATTDSGNTIYF. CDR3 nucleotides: TGTGCCACCACGGACTCTGGAAACACCATATATTTT.

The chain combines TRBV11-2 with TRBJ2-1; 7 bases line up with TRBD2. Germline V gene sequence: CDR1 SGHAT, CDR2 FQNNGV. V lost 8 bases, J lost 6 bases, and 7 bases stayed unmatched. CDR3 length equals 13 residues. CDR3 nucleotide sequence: TGTGCCAGCGGCTCGGGGGGAGGCAATGAGCAGTTCTTC. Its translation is CASGSGGGNEQFF.

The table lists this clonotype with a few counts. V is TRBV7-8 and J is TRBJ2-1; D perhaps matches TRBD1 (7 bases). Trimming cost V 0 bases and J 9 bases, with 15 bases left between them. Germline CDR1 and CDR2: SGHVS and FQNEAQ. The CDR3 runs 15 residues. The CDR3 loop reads CASSLARQGGVEQFF. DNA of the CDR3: TGTGCCAGCAGCTTAGCGAGGCAGGGGGGTGTTGAGCAGTTCTTC.

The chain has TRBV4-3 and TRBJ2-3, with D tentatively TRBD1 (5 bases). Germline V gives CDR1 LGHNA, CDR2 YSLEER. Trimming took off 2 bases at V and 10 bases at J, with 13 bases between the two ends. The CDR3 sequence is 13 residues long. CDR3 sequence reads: CASSQPPEQAQYF. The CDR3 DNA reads TGCGCCAGCAGCCAACCGCCTGAACAGGCGCAGTATTTT.

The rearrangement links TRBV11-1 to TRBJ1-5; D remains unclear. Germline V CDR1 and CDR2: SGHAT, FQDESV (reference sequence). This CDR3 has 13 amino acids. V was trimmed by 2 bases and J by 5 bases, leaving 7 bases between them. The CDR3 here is CASSLNTDQPQHF. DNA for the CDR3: TGTGCCAGCAGCTTAAACACAGATCAGCCCCAGCATTTT.

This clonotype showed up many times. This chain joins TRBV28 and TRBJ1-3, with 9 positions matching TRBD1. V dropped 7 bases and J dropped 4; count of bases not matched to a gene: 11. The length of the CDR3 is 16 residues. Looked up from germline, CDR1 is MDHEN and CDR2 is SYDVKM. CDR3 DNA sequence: TGTGCCAGCACTTCCCCGACAGGGGGAACGGGAAACACCATATATTTT. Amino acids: CASTSPTGGTGNTIYF.

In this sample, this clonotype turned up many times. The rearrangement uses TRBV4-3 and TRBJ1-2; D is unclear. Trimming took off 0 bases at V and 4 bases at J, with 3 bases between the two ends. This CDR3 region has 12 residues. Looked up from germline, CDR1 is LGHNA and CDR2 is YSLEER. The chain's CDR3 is CASSQDPYGYTF. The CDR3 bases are TGCGCCAGCAGCCAAGATCCCTATGGCTACACCTTC.

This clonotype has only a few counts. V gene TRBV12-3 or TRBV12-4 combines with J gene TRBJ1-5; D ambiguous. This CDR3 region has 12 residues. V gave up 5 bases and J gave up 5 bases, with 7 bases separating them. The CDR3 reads CASSLTHQPQHF. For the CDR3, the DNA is TGTGCCAGCAGTCTAACGCATCAGCCCCAGCATTTT.

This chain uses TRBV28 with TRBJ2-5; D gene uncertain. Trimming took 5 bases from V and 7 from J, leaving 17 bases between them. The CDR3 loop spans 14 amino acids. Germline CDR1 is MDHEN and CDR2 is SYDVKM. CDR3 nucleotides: TGTGCCAGCAGTATAACTCGGGCCCTCCGGACCCAGTACTTC. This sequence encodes CASSITRALRTQYF.

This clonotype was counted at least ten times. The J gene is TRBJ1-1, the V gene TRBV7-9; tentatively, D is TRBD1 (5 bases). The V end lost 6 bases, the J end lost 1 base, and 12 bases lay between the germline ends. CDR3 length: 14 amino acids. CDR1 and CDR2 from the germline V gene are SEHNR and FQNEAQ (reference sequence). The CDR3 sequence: CASRTGTANTEAFF. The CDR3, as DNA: TGTGCCAGCAGAACCGGGACGGCGAACACTGAAGCTTTCTTT.

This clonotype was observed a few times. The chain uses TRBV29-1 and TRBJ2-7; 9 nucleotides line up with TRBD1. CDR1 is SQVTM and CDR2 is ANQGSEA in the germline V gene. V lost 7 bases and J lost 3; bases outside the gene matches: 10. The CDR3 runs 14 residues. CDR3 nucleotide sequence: TGCAGCGCAATACCGACAGGGGGGGGCTACGAGCAGTACTTC. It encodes CSAIPTGGGYEQYF.

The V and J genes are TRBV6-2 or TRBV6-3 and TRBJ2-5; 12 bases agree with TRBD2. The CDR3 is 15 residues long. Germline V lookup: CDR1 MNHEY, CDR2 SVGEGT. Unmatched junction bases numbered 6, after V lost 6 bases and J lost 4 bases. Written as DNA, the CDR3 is TGTGCCAGCAGACCTACTAGCGGGGGGCCAGAGACCCAGTACTTC. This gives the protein CASRPTSGGPETQYF.

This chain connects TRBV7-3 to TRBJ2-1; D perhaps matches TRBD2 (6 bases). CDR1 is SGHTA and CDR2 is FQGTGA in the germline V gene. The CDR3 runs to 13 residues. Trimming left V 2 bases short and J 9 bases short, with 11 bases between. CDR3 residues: CASSLSAGGEQFF. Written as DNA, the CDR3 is TGTGCCAGCAGCTTATCGGCCGGGGGTGAGCAGTTCTTC.